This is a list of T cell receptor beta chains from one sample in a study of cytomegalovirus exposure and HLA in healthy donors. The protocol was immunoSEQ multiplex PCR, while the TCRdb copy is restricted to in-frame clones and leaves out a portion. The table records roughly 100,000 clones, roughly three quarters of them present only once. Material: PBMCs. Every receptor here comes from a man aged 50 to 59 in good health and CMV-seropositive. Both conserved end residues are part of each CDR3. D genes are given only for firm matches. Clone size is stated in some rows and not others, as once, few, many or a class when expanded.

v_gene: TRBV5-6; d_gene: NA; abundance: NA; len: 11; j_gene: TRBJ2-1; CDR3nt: TGTGCCAGCAGCTTGTCTGTGGAGCAGTTCTTC; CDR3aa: CASSLSVEQFF
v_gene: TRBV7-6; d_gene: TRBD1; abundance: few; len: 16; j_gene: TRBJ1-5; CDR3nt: TGTGCCAGCAGCTCTCAACAGGGGGTTGGCAATCAGCCCCAGCATTTT; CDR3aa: CASSSQQGVGNQPQHF
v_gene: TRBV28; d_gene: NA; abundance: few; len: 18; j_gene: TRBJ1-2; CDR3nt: TGTGCCAGCAGTTTGGCAGGGCGGGGGCGGAGGTTGGGCTATGGCTACACCTTC; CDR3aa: CASSLAGRGRRLGYGYTF
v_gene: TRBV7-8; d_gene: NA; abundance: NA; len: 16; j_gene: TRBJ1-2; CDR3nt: TGTGCCAGCAGCACCCGGGGGGGCCAGGGGACGAGTGGCTACACCTTC; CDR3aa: CASSTRGGQGTSGYTF
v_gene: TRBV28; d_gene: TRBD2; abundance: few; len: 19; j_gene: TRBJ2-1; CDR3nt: TGTGCCAGCACCCCTCCAGCGGGAACGTACTACTTGGACTACAATGAGCAGTTCTTC; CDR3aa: CASTPPAGTYYLDYNEQFF
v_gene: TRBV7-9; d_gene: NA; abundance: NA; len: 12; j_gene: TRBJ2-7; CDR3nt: TGTGCCAGCAATGGAGAAAACTACGAGCAGTACTTC; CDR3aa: CASNGENYEQYF
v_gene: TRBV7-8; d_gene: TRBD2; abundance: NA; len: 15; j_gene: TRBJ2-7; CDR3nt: TGTGCCAGCAGGTCTCTAGCGGATTTCTCCTACGAGCAGTACTTC; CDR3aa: CASRSLADFSYEQYF
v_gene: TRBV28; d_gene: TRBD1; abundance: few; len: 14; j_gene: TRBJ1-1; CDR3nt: TGTGCCAGCAGTTGGGGACAGGTGAACACTGAAGCTTTCTTT; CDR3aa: CASSWGQVNTEAFF
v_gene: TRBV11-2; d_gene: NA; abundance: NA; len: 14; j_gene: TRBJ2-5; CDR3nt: TGTGCCAGCAGCGCACGCCCGGGAGCGGAGACCCAGTACTTC; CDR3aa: CASSARPGAETQYF
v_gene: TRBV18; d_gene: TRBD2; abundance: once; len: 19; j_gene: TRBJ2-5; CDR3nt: TGTGCCAGCTCACCACCTTTAACTAGCGGGAGGGCCGAGAGAGAGACCCAGTACTTC; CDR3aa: CASSPPLTSGRAERETQYF
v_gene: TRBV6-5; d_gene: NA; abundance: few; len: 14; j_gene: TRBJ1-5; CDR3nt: TGTGCCAGCACCCCGCCCGGGAGCAATCAGCCCCAGCATTTT; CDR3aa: CASTPPGSNQPQHF
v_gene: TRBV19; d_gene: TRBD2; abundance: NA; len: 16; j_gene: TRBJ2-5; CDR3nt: TGTGCCAGTAGTAGGACTAGCGGGACCGAGGGAGAGACCCAGTACTTC; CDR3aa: CASSRTSGTEGETQYF
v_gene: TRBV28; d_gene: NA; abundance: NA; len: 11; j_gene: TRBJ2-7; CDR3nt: TGTGCCAGCAGCCTAAAATTCGAGCAGTACTTC; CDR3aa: CASSLKFEQYF
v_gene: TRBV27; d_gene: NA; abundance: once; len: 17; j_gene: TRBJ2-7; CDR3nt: TGTGCCAGCAGTTTATTGGGGAGGACCCGGGGCAGCCACGAGCAGTACTTC; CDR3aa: CASSLLGRTRGSHEQYF
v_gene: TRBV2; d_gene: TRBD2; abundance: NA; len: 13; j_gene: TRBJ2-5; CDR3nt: TGTGCCAGCAGAAAGTCACTAGCGGGAGGTTCTTACTTC; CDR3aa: CASRKSLAGGSYF
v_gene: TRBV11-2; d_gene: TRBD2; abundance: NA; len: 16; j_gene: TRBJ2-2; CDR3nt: TGTGCCAGCAGCTTGCTAGCGGGAGGTTGGTCCGGGGAGCTGTTTTTT; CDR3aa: CASSLLAGGWSGELFF
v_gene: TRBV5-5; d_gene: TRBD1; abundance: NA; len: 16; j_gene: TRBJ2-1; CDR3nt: TGTGCCAGCAGCTTTAGAGTCCAGGGGGTCTCCGGTGAGCAGTTCTTC; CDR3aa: CASSFRVQGVSGEQFF
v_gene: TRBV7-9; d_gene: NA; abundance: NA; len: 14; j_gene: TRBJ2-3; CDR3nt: TGTGCCAGCAGCCCTATTGAGGGAACAGATACGCAGTATTTT; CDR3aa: CASSPIEGTDTQYF
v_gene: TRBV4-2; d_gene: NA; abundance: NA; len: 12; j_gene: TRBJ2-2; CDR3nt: TGTGCCAGCAGCCAAGGGCTCGGGGAGCTGTTTTTT; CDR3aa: CASSQGLGELFF
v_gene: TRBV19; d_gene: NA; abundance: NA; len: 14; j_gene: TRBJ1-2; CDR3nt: TGTGCCAGTAGAAGTACAGATTCTAACTATGGCTACACCTTC; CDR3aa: CASRSTDSNYGYTF
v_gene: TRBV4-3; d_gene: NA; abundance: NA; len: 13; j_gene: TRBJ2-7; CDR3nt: TGCGCCAGCAGCCAAGAACAGGGCTACGAGCAGTACTTC; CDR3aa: CASSQEQGYEQYF
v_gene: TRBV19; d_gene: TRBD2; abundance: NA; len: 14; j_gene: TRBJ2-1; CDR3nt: TGTGCCAGTAGCTACGGGACTAGCGGGAGGGGAAAGTTCTTC; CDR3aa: CASSYGTSGRGKFF
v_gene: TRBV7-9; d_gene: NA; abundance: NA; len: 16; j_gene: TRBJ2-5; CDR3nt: TGTGCCAGCAGCTTAAGGTCTAGCGACCCCCAAGAGACCCAGTACTTC; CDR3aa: CASSLRSSDPQETQYF
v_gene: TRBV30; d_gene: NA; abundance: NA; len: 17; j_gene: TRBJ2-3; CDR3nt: TGTGCCTGGAGTGTAGGGGTCTCGGTCACGAGCACAGATACGCAGTATTTT; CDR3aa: CAWSVGVSVTSTDTQYF
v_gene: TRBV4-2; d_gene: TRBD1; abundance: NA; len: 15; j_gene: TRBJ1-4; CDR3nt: TGTGCCAGCAGACAAGGTACAGGGGATGATGAAAAACTGTTTTTT; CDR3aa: CASRQGTGDDEKLFF
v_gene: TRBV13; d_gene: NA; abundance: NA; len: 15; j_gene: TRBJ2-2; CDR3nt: TGTGCCAGCAGCTTTGGTCGGGGTAACACCGGGGAGCTGTTTTTT; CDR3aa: CASSFGRGNTGELFF
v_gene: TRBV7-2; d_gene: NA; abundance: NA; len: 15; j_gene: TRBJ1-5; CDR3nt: TGTGCCAGCAGCCTAACCGGGTCCCGGGGTCAGCCCCAGCATTTT; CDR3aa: CASSLTGSRGQPQHF
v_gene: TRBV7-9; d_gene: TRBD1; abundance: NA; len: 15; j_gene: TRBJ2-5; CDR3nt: TGTGCCAGCAGCTTTGGGACAGGGGGTTTTGAGACCCAGTACTTC; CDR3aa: CASSFGTGGFETQYF
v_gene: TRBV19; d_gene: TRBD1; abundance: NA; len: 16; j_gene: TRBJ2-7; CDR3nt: TGTGCCAGTAGTATAGCCCCACCAGGGGGATTCTACGAGCAGTACTTC; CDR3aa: CASSIAPPGGFYEQYF
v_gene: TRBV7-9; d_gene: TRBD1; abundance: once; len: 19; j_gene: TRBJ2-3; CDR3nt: TGTTCCAGCAGCTTATTCCCCCCCGGGACAGTTTTCTCCACAGATACGCAGTATTTT; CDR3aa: CSSSLFPPGTVFSTDTQYF
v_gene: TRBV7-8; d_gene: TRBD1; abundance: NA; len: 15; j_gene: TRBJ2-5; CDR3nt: TGTGCCAGCAGCTTGGACAGGGGTACTAGGGAGACCCAGTACTTC; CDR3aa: CASSLDRGTRETQYF
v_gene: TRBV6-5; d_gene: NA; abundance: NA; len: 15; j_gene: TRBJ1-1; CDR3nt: TGTGCCAGCAGTTCGCCGGGACATCCGAACACTGAAGCTTTCTTT; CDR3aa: CASSSPGHPNTEAFF
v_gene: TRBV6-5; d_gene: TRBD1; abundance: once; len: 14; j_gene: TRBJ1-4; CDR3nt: TGTGCCAGCACCGGAAGACAGGGCACAGAAAAACTGTTTTTT; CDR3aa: CASTGRQGTEKLFF
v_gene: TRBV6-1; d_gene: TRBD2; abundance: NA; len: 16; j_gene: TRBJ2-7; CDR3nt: TGTGCCAGCAGTGATTTTAGCGGGAGGACGACCTACGAGCAGTACTTC; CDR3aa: CASSDFSGRTTYEQYF
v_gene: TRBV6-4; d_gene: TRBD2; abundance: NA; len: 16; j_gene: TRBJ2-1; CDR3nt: TGTGCCAGCAGAGGCCTCGACGGGAGGCTCTACAATGAGCAGTTCTTC; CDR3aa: CASRGLDGRLYNEQFF
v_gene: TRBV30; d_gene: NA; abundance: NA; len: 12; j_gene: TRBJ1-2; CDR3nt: TGTGCCTGGAGCCCAGATAACTATGGCTACACCTTC; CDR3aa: CAWSPDNYGYTF
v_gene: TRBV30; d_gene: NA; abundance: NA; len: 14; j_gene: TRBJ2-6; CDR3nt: TGTGCCTGGAGTTTGGACACCGGGGCCAACGTCCTGACTTTC; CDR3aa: CAWSLDTGANVLTF
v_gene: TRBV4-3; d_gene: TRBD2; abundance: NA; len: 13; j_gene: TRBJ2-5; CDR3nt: TGCGCCAGCAGCCAAGGGCGGGGGGAGACCCAGTACTTC; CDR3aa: CASSQGRGETQYF
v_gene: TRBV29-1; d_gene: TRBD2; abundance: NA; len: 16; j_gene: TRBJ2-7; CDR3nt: TGCAGCGTCGCCGTAGCCCTAGCGGGAGGTTCCCACGAGCAGTACTTC; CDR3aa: CSVAVALAGGSHEQYF
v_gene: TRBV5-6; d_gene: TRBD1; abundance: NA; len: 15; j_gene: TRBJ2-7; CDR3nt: TGTGCCAGCAGCCGTGACAGGGGGTCTTCCTACGAGCAGTACTTC; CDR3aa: CASSRDRGSSYEQYF
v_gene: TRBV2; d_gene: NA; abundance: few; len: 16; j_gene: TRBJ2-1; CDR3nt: TGTGCCAGCAGGGGGGATTCTAGCGCCGCCTACAATGAGCAGTTCTTC; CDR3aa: CASRGDSSAAYNEQFF
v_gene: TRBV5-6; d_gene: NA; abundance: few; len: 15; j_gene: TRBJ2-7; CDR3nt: TGTGCCAGCAGCCTGGGGCGGGACCGGGGATACGAGCAGTACTTC; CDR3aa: CASSLGRDRGYEQYF
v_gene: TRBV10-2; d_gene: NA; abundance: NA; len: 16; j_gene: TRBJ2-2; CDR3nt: TGCGCCAGCAGTGAGTGGCGGGGCAGTGGCACCGGGGAGCTGTTTTTT; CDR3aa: CASSEWRGSGTGELFF
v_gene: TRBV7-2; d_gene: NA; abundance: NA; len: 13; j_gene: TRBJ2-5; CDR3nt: TGTGCCAGCAGCTCGGGACTGTTGAAGACCCAGTACTTC; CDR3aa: CASSSGLLKTQYF
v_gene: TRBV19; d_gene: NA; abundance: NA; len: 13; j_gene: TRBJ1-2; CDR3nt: TGTGCCACCTCGGGGGTACAAGCTTATGGCTACACCTTC; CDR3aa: CATSGVQAYGYTF
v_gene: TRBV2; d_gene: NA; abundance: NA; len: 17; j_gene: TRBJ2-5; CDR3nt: TGTGCCAGCAGCAAGCACAGGCCAAACAATCCTGCCGAGACCCAGTACTTC; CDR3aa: CASSKHRPNNPAETQYF
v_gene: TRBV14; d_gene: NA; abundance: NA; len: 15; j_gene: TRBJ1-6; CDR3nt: TGTGCCAGCAGCCAAGACCCTCCAGGGGTTTCACCCCTCCACTTT; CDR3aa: CASSQDPPGVSPLHF
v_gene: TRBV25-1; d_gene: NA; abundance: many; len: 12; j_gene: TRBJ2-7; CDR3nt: TGTGCCAGCTCCGACCCGGGGAAAGAGCAGTACTTC; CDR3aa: CASSDPGKEQYF
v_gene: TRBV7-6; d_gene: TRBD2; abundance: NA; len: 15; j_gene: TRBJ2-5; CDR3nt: TGTGCCAGCAGCTTAAGGACTAGCGGAGAAGAGACCCAGTACTTC; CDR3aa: CASSLRTSGEETQYF
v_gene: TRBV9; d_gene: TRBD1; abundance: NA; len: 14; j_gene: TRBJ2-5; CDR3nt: TGTGCCAGCAGCGTAGGACAGGGTAAGGAGACCCAGTACTTC; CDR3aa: CASSVGQGKETQYF
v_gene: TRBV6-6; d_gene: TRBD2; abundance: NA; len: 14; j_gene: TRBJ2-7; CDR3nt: TGTGCCAGCAGTAGCAGCGGGAGCTCCTACGAGCAGTACTTC; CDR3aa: CASSSSGSSYEQYF
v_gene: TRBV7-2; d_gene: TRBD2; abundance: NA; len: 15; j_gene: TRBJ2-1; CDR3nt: TGTGCCAGCAGCCCCCCGGGACTAGCGGGTAGTGAGCAGTTCTTC; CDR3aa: CASSPPGLAGSEQFF